This T cell receptor beta chain was identified in a study of blood T cells in healthy people across ages. The study's findings and limits: With age, beta diversity per million T cells declined roughly linearly, significantly by 30 to 50. A greater number of naive CD4+ cells and higher diversity distinguished long-lived donors from aged donors.

With a J-beta primer mix and a sample-barcoded 5' primer, a second PCR ran about 7 to 11 cycles. Tagging of each cDNA molecule was performed by a template-switch adaptor with 12 random nucleotides. TCRdb recomputed calls from the 5' RACE reads with MiXCR, one row per CDR3 protein. The sample records some 1.5 million distinct CDR3 sequences, roughly two fifths being singletons. The ends were cut back, 2 bases at V and 4 bases at J, with 13 bases in the middle. Per the germline V gene, CDR1 is LGHNA and CDR2 is YSLEER. This CDR3 region has 15 residues. This clonotype has a count of ten or more. Its target is not known.

The TCR sequence derives from a woman aged 18-29 years in good health. Sequencing used blood. V usage is TRBV4-3 and J usage is TRBJ2-3; no clear D gene. This CDR3 is CASSQNPGTADTQYF. The CDR3 DNA sequence: TGCGCCAGCAGCCAAAACCCCGGAACAGCAGATACGCAGTATTTT.